The 29 T cell receptor beta chains given below trace back to one sample, sequenced in a study of blood T cells in healthy people across ages. Through a sample-barcoded 5' primer and a J-beta primer mix, a second PCR was run for roughly 7 to 12 cycles. One entry per CDR3 protein results from TCRdb running MiXCR on the 5' RACE reads. In the table there are 800,000 to 950,000 distinct CDR3 sequences, about 37% of which are singletons. Sequenced material: blood. The receptors shown here come from a man aged 18-30 years in good health.

The DNA of the CDR3 is TGTGCCAGCAGTTACTCCGGACAGGCCCTCCTTGGCTACACCTTC. It codes for CASSYSGQALLGYTF. The chain carries TRBV6-2 or TRBV6-3 and TRBJ1-2; TRBD1 agrees at 7 bases. This CDR3 is 15 amino acids long. V lost 0 bases to trimming and J lost 7 bases; unmatched junction nucleotides: 8. CDR1 is MNHEY, CDR2 SVGEGT, per germline.

This clonotype was observed a handful of times. This chain uses TRBV7-2 with TRBJ1-2, with a possible D match to TRBD1 (5 bases). V was cut by 5 bases and J by 3 bases, with 16 bases left in between. The CDR3 totals 15 residues. Per germline, CDR1 SGHTA and CDR2 FQGNSA. The CDR3 loop is CASSQEGRADYGYTF. CDR3 DNA: TGTGCCAGCAGCCAAGAGGGCAGGGCAGACTATGGCTACACCTTC.

This clonotype showed up just a few times. The J gene is TRBJ1-1, the V gene TRBV12-3 or TRBV12-4; no firm D call. V was clipped by 3 bases and J by 2 bases, with 16 bases between them. This CDR3 is built from 16 residues. The CDR3 DNA reads as TGTGCCAGCAGTTTCGCCGGATCTCCTCTAAACACTGAAGCTTTCTTT. The encoded protein is CASSFAGSPLNTEAFF.

This clonotype was detected many times. The genes are TRBV5-1 and TRBJ2-7; D is uncertain. Germline CDR1 SGHRS, CDR2 YFSETQ. With 0 bases removed from V and 3 bases from J, the gap between germline ends came to 7 bases. The CDR3 covers 13 residues. The DNA of the CDR3 is TGCGCCAGCAGCTTGGACAGTTACTACGAGCAGTACTTC. Amino acid sequence: CASSLDSYYEQYF.

This clonotype was observed many times. The chain recombines TRBV20-1 with TRBJ2-3; 7 bases map to TRBD2. The germline gives CDR1 DFQATT, CDR2 SNEGSKA (reference sequence). The CDR3 sequence is 14 residues long. The V and J ends lost 5 bases and 2 bases, in that order; junction bases with no gene match: 7. CDR3 sequence (DNA): TGCAGTGCTGGCAACAGCGGGGTCACAGATACGCAGTATTTT. Encoded protein: CSAGNSGVTDTQYF.

V usage is TRBV20-1 and J usage is TRBJ2-5; 11 bases line up with TRBD2. This CDR3 is built from 18 residues. Germline V lookup: CDR1 DFQATT, CDR2 SNEGSKA (reference sequence). The ends lost 5 bases at V and 11 bases at J; junction bases unmatched: 25. The CDR3 sequence is CSAPPLAGAIGIAREQYF. The DNA of the CDR3 is TGCAGTGCTCCACCACTAGCGGGGGCCATTGGGATAGCTCGTGAGCAGTACTTC.

The chain is built from TRBV30 and TRBJ1-1; the match to TRBD1 covers 8 bases. V dropped 0 bases and J dropped 6; count of bases not matched to a gene: 9. The germline V gene encodes CDR1 GTSNPN and CDR2 SVGIG (reference sequence). The CDR3 extends over 15 amino acids. The CDR3 DNA is TGTGCCTGGAGTGTACAGGACAGGGAATACTCTGAAGCTTTCTTT. It translates to CAWSVQDREYSEAFF.

The chain is built from TRBV5-1 and TRBJ2-7; D gene uncertain. The V end lost 4 bases, the J end lost 7 bases, and 12 bases lay between the germline ends. Looked up from germline, CDR1 is SGHRS and CDR2 is YFSETQ. CDR3 length equals 12 residues. This CDR3 is CASSTDLNEQYF. DNA of the CDR3: TGCGCCAGCAGCACCGATCTCAATGAGCAGTACTTC. The whole variable domain, remainder taken from reference TRBV5-1 and TRBJ2-7, is KAGVTQTPRYLIKTRGQQVTLSCSPISGHRSVSWYQQTPGQGLQFLFEYFSETQRNKGNFPGRFSGRQFSNSRSEMNVSTLELGDSALYLCASSTDLNEQYFGPGTRLTVT.

The rearrangement links TRBV3-1 to TRBJ2-4; D unclear. This CDR3 comprises 13 residues. Germline values: CDR1 LGHDT, CDR2 YNNKEL (reference sequence). Trimming left V 5 bases short and J 6 bases short, with 11 bases between. CDR3 sequence (DNA): TGTGCCAGCAGCGACACAAGGACAAACATTCAGTACTTC. This encodes CASSDTRTNIQYF.

Regarding this clonotype: A much larger clone lies one base from this, so it may be a read error. The rearrangement links TRBV5-1 to TRBJ2-1, with 8 bases matching TRBD1. This CDR3 spans 13 amino acids. CDR1 SGHRS and CDR2 YFSETQ come from the germline V gene. V was clipped by 5 bases and J by 10 bases; unmatched bases: 8. The CDR3 DNA reads as TGCGCCAGCAGTCAGACAGGGGTCTACGAGCAGTTCTTC. This encodes CASSQTGVYEQFF. Using reference TRBV5-1 and TRBJ2-1 for the parts outside the CDR3, the full variable domain is KAGVTQTPRYLIKTRGQQVTLSCSPISGHRSVSWYQQTPGQGLQFLFEYFSETQRNKGNFPGRFSGRQFSNSRSEMNVSTLELGDSALYLCASSQTGVYEQFFGPGTRLTVL.

A remark on this clonotype: A much larger clone lies one base from this, so it may be a read error. This chain links TRBV4-1 with TRBJ1-2; D gene unclear. The germline V gene has CDR1 MGHRA and CDR2 YSYEKL. CDR3 length: 18 residues. The CDR3 reads CAGSQEIAAEKPRYGYTF. The CDR3 bases are TGCGCCGGCAGCCAAGAGATCGCAGCGGAAAAGCCTCGCTATGGCTACACCTTC.

The genes are TRBV7-6 and TRBJ1-2; D unresolved. Trimming left V 1 base short and J 2 bases short, with 11 bases between. There are 15 residues in the CDR3. The germline CDR1 and CDR2 sequences are SGHVS and FNYEAQ. CDR3 nucleotides: TGTGCCAGCAGCTTAGGAGAGAGAACCAACTATGGCTACACCTTC. Its translation: CASSLGERTNYGYTF.

The V gene is TRBV12-3 or TRBV12-4, the J gene TRBJ2-6; D possibly corresponds to TRBD2 (5 bases). V was cut by 2 bases and J by 2 bases, with 10 bases left in between. The CDR3 runs to 16 residues. The CDR3 nucleotides are TGTGCCAGCAGTTTACCGTCCGGGGCTGGGGCCAACGTCCTGACTTTC. This encodes CASSLPSGAGANVLTF.

This clonotype was picked up a small number of times. This sequence joins TRBV29-1 and TRBJ1-2; possibly TRBD1 for D (6 bases). Trimming removed 0 bases at V and 1 base at J, with 21 bases between. CDR3 length equals 18 residues. In germline, CDR1 is SQVTM, CDR2 ANQGSEA. The CDR3 protein is CSVEDLGGAVPVNYGYTF. The CDR3 DNA follows: TGCAGCGTTGAAGATCTGGGGGGCGCGGTCCCGGTTAACTATGGCTACACCTTC.

On this clonotype: A much bigger clone sits one base away, suggesting this may be a read error. This chain connects TRBV4-1 to TRBJ2-1; D tentatively reads TRBD1 or TRBD2 (6 bases each). The J call may not be correct, given that the DNA end is closer to TRBJ2-7. This CDR3 has 13 residues. Germline CDR1 and CDR2: MGHRA and YSYEKL. The CDR3 bases are TGCGCCAGCAGCCAAGGCGGGGACAATGAGCAGTACTTC. Its protein is CASSQGGDNEQYF.

This clonotype was observed a few times. The chain uses TRBV5-5 and TRBJ1-5, with TRBD1 matching over 10 bases. Per germline, CDR1 SGHKS and CDR2 YYEKEE (reference sequence). V lost 4 bases and J lost 0; bases outside the gene matches: 7. The length of the CDR3 is 17 residues. The CDR3 coding sequence is TGTGCCAGCAGCCTTGGGACAGGGGAGGGTAGCAATCAGCCCCAGCATTTT. This sequence encodes CASSLGTGEGSNQPQHF.

Worth noting for this clonotype: A read error may explain this, as a much larger clone is one base away. The chain couples TRBV20-1 to TRBJ2-7; 11 bases are a match to TRBD1. Germline CDR1 DFQATT, CDR2 SNEGSKA (reference sequence). The CDR3 has 14 residues. The ends lost 1 base at V and 3 bases at J; junction bases unmatched: 2. CDR3: CSARAGQGDYEQYF. In DNA form, the CDR3 reads TGCAGTGCTAGAGCGGGACAGGGGGACTACGAGCAGTACTTC.

The chain couples TRBV4-1 to TRBJ2-1, with TRBD1 matching 9 bases. The germline V gene has CDR1 MGHRA and CDR2 YSYEKL. With V trimmed by 4 bases and J by 7 bases, 8 bases remained unmatched. This CDR3 is 15 amino acids long. Here the CDR3 DNA reads TGCGCCAGCAGCCTGACAGGGGGTATCCGTAATGAGCAGTTCTTC. It encodes CASSLTGGIRNEQFF.

This clonotype appeared once. The chain carries TRBV27 and TRBJ1-6, with D hard to call. CDR3 length: 11 amino acids. In germline, CDR1 is MNHEY, CDR2 SMNVEV (reference sequence). V was shortened by 10 bases and J by 18 bases, with 19 bases between the two germline ends. The CDR3 loop reads CATTGEAAPHF. For the CDR3, the DNA is TGTGCCACCACCGGGGAGGCAGCCCCCCACTTT.

This rearrangement joins TRBV12-3 or TRBV12-4 to TRBJ2-5; perhaps D is TRBD1 or TRBD2 (5 bases each). The CDR3 spans 11 residues. Trimming removed 5 bases from V and 9 bases from J, with 10 bases in between. The CDR3 here is CASSPSGPQYF. CDR3 DNA sequence: TGTGCCAGCAGTCCCTCGGGACCCCAGTACTTC.

In its sample, this clonotype was seen a few times. The rearrangement joins TRBV12-3 or TRBV12-4 to TRBJ1-1, with a weak D call TRBD1 (5 bases). V dropped 5 bases and J dropped 2 bases, with 9 bases sitting between them. This CDR3 region has 13 residues. The CDR3 DNA is TGTGCCAGCAGTCGGACACCAAACACTGAAGCTTTCTTT. Its translation is CASSRTPNTEAFF.

The sample holds a few counts of this clonotype. The V and J genes are TRBV10-3 and TRBJ1-6; TRBD1 might be the D (6 bases). In germline, CDR1 is ENHRY, CDR2 SYGVKD. CDR3 size: 14 residues. Trimming cost V 5 bases and J 3 bases, with 8 bases left between them. CDR3 in DNA: TGTGCCATCAGTCGACAGGACTATAATTCACCCCTCCACTTT. Its protein product is CAISRQDYNSPLHF.

This chain uses TRBV7-2 with TRBJ1-1; TRBD1 might be the D (6 bases). Germline V gene data show CDR1 as SGHTA and CDR2 as FQGNSA. The ends were cut back, 2 bases at V and 6 bases at J, with 22 bases in the middle. The CDR3 contains 17 residues. CDR3 protein: CASSLNREPTPFAEAFF. The CDR3 DNA follows: TGTGCCAGCAGCTTAAACAGGGAGCCCACGCCGTTCGCTGAAGCTTTCTTT.

This clonotype was seen only a few times. CDR3: CASSPISSGRGETQYF. Here the CDR3 DNA reads TGTGCCAGCAGCCCAATCTCGTCGGGGAGGGGAGAGACCCAGTACTTC. The chain has TRBV7-2 and TRBJ2-5; 7 bases match TRBD2. The V segment lost 5 bases and the J segment 4 bases; nucleotides outside the gene matches: 13. Per germline, CDR1 SGHTA and CDR2 FQGNSA. There are 16 residues in the CDR3.

The CDR3 coding sequence is TGTGCCAGCAGCGTTGGAGCGGGGGGCCACTTCACAGATACGCAGTATTTT. Amino acid sequence: CASSVGAGGHFTDTQYF. This rearrangement joins TRBV9 to TRBJ2-3; 9 positions match TRBD2. CDR1 and CDR2 (germline): SGDLS, YYNGEE. The V segment lost 2 bases and the J segment 2 bases; nucleotides outside the gene matches: 9. The length of the CDR3 is 17 residues. The full variable domain, its missing parts supplied by reference TRBV9 and TRBJ2-3, is DSGVTQTPKHLITATGQRVTLRCSPRSGDLSVYWYQQSLDQGLQFLIQYYNGEERAKGNILERFSAQQFPDLHSELNLSSLELGDSALYFCASSVGAGGHFTDTQYFGPGTRLTVL.

V gene TRBV5-1 combines with J gene TRBJ2-5, with TRBD2 matching 15 bases. Per germline, CDR1 SGHRS and CDR2 YFSETQ. The CDR3 length is 17 residues. V shed 4 bases, J shed 11 bases, and the junction held 15 bases outside the gene matches. The CDR3 bases are TGCGCCAGCAGCGGGACTAGCGGGGGGACCCTATACAATGAGCAGTACTTC. This translates into CASSGTSGGTLYNEQYF.

This sequence joins TRBV5-1 and TRBJ2-6; D may be TRBD2 (5 bases). The CDR3 extends over 15 amino acids. CDR1 SGHRS and CDR2 YFSETQ come from the germline V gene. The germline V and J ends were trimmed by 0 bases and 2 bases, with 6 bases remaining between them. The CDR3 coding sequence is TGCGCCAGCAGCTTGGACGGGACTGGGGCCAACGTCCTGACTTTC. It encodes CASSLDGTGANVLTF.

The table lists this clonotype with a few counts. V usage is TRBV7-2 and J usage is TRBJ1-2; 8 bases align to TRBD1. The CDR3 consists of 15 residues. Unmatched junction bases numbered 9, after V lost 5 bases and J lost 4 bases. Germline CDR1 is SGHTA and CDR2 is FQGNSA. CDR3 amino acids: CASSVDRAGGYGYTF. In nucleotides, the CDR3 is TGTGCCAGCAGCGTGGACAGGGCGGGGGGCTATGGCTACACCTTC.

This clonotype appeared a few times. The J gene is TRBJ2-2, the V gene TRBV4-3, with a weak D call TRBD1 (6 bases). Trimming took off 2 bases at V and 0 bases at J, with 10 bases between the two ends. Per the germline V gene, CDR1 is LGHNA and CDR2 is YSLEER. The CDR3 spans 16 residues. The CDR3 DNA is TGCGCCAGCAGCCAATCGACAGGCTCGAACACCGGGGAGCTGTTTTTT. It codes for CASSQSTGSNTGELFF.